This entry features one T cell receptor (beta chain) sequence. The antigen is not known. These data come from a study of radiation and T cells in renal cell carcinoma. Study-wide results and limits: From baseline, blood top tumor clonotypes peaked at 2 weeks post-radiation.

Profiling relied on immunoSEQ multiplex PCR, and the TCRdb table lists in-frame clones only, not all of them. The sample includes about 130,000 clones, 75% to 90% seen only once; the top ten take approximately 2%. The CDR3 length is 14 residues. Trimming removed 0 bases from V and 4 bases from J, with 10 bases in between. Germline V gives CDR1 MNHEY, CDR2 SVGAGI. Documented time point: blood 2 weeks post-SBRT. The treatment denotes: 15 Gy SBRT to primary tumor, nephrectomy 4 weeks later. The material was blood, obtained from a patient whose treatment included radiotherapy and nephrectomy. This TCR was sampled from a woman in her fifties or sixties with renal cell carcinoma. The gene calls are TRBV6-5 and TRBJ2-7, with no clear D. Written as DNA, the CDR3 is TGTGCCAGCAGTTACTCGCGCAGTACTTACGAGCAGTACTTC. As protein: CASSYSRSTYEQYF.